This section outlines one T cell receptor (beta chain) sequence together with its context. Its antigen remains unknown. Replicate PCRs for sorted subsets used about 200 ng DNA; this equaled about 30,000 T cell genomes. Produced via immunoSEQ multiplex PCR; TCRdb's table is partial and in-frame only. The table shows over a million clones, with roughly 95% occurring only once. The CDR3 covers 16 residues. Trimming pared 1 base from V and 2 bases from J, leaving 13 bases between. Germline CDR1 LGHNA, CDR2 YSLEER. The sample comes from a study of shared clonotypes between healthy human individuals. Study-wide results and caveats: A handful of donors had about 5% of their naive CD4 clonotypes in common. Generally, naive subsets came out with larger estimated richness than memory subsets. Sharing of clonotypes among donors was expected to vary with sequencing depth.

The receptor was derived from a man aged 25-45 years in good health. Material: naive CD4+ T cells sorted from blood. As to subset: CD45RA+ positively selected. The J gene is TRBJ2-3, the V gene TRBV4-3; no clear D. The CDR3, as DNA: TGCGCCAGCAGCCAAGGTCCCCCGGGTTTCACAGATACGCAGTATTTT. As protein: CASSQGPPGFTDTQYF.